The subject of this entry is one TCR beta chain. These data belong to a study of blood T cell repertoires in COVID-19. This table comes from immunoSEQ multiplex PCR, and its TCRdb copy is limited to in-frame clones, with some not included. The top ten hold 2.5% to 3% of the sample, which has under 150,000 clones, about three quarters seen once. Germline V lookup: CDR1 SQVTM, CDR2 ANQGSEA. The CDR3 is made up of 15 amino acids. V gave up 4 bases and J gave up 0 bases, with 16 bases separating them. This rearrangement joins TRBV29-1 to TRBJ2-7; D ambiguous. The TCR comes from a woman aged 50 to 60 who had recovered from COVID-19. The sequenced material came from PBMCs or T cells enriched from blood (not recorded which). CDR3 residues: CSVVSAVSRSYEQYF. The CDR3 DNA is TGCAGCGTTGTCTCGGCGGTGTCGCGCTCCTACGAGCAGTACTTC.